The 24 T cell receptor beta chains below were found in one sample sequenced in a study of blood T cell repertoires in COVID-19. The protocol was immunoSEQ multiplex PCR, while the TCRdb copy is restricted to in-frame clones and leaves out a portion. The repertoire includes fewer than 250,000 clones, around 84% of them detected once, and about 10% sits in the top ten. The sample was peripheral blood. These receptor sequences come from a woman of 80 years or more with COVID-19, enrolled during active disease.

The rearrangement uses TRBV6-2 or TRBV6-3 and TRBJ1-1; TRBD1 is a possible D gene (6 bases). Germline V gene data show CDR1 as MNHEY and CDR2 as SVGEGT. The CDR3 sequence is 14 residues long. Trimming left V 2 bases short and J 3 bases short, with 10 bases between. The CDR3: CASSYTPGDTEAFF. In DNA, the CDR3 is TGTGCCAGCAGTTACACCCCAGGGGACACTGAAGCTTTCTTT.

This chain's CDR3 is CASSEGTSRTEAFF. CDR3 bases: TGTGCCAGCAGTGAGGGGACTTCGCGCACTGAAGCTTTCTTT. The rearrangement links TRBV2 to TRBJ1-1, with D perhaps TRBD1 (5 bases). Germline V CDR1 and CDR2: SNHLY, FYNNEI. Deletions cut 3 bases from V and 4 bases from J, with 12 bases between. The CDR3 spans 14 residues.

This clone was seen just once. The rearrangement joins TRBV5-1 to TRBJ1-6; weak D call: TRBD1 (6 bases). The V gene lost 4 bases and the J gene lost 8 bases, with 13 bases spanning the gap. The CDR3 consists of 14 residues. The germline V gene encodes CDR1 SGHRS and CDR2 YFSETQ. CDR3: CASSLTGLDSPLHF. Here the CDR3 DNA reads TGCGCCAGCAGCCTCACAGGGCTGGATTCACCCCTCCACTTT. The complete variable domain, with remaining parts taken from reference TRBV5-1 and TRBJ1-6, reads KAGVTQTPRYLIKTRGQQVTLSCSPISGHRSVSWYQQTPGQGLQFLFEYFSETQRNKGNFPGRFSGRQFSNSRSEMNVSTLELGDSALYLCASSLTGLDSPLHFGNGTRLTVT.

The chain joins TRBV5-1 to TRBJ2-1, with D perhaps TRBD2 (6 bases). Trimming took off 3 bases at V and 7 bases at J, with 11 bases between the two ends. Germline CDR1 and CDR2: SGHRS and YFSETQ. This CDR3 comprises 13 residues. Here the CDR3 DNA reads TGCGCCAGCAGCTCCCGGGGGAGGAATGAGCAGTTCTTC. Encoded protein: CASSSRGRNEQFF.

CDR3 amino acids: CASRTGESKPQHF. CDR3 DNA sequence: TGTGCCAGCCGGACAGGGGAGAGTAAGCCCCAGCATTTT. The chain recombines TRBV2 with TRBJ1-5; the match to TRBD1 covers 9 bases. CDR1 SNHLY and CDR2 FYNNEI come from the germline V gene. The CDR3 is 13 amino acids. The J segment lost 8 bases and the V segment lost 8 bases, leaving 7 bases of the junction unmatched.

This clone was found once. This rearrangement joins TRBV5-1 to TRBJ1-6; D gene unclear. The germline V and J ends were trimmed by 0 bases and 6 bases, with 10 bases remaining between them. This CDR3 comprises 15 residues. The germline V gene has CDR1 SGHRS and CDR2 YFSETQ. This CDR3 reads CASSLGGGINSPLHF. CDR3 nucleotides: TGCGCCAGCAGCTTGGGAGGAGGAATTAATTCACCCCTCCACTTT.

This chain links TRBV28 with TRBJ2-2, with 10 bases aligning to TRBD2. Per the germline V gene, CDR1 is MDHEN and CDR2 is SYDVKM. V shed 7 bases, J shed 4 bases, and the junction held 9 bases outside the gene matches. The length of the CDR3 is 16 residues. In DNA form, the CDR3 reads TGTGCCAGCAAAACCCTTAGCGGGGGGACCACCGGGGAGCTGTTTTTT. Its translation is CASKTLSGGTTGELFF.

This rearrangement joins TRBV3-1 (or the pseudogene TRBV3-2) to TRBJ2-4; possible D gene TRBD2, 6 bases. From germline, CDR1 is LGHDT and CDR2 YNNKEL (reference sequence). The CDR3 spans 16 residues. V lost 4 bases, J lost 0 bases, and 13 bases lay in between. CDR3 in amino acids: CASSPGGVLAKNIQYF. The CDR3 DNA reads TGTGCCAGCAGCCCCGGAGGGGTACTAGCCAAAAACATTCAGTACTTC.

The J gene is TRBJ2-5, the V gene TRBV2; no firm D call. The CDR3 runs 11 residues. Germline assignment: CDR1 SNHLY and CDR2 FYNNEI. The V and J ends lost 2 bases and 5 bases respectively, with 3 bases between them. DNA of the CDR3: TGTGCCAGCAGTGAACGGGAGACCCAGTACTTC. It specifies CASSERETQYF.

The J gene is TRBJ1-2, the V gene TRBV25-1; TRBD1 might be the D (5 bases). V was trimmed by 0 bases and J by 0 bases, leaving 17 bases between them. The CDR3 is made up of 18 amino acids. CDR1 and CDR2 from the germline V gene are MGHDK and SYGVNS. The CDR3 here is CASSEYPPGHPSNYGYTF. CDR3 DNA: TGTGCCAGCAGTGAATATCCTCCCGGACATCCCTCTAACTATGGCTACACCTTC.

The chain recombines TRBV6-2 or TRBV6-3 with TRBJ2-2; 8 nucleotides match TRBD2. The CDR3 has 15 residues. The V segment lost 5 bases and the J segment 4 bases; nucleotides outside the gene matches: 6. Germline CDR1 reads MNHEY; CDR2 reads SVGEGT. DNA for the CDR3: TGTGCCAGCAGTCAGGCAGCGGGGGTCACCGGGGAGCTGTTTTTT. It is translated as CASSQAAGVTGELFF.

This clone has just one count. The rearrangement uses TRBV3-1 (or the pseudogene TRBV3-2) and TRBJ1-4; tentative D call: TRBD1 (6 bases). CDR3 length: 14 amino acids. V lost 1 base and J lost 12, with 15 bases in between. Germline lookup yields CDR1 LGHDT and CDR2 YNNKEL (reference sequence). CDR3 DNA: TGTGCCAGCAGCCAAGTACAGGGATCTCTCCAACTGTTTTTT. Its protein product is CASSQVQGSLQLFF.

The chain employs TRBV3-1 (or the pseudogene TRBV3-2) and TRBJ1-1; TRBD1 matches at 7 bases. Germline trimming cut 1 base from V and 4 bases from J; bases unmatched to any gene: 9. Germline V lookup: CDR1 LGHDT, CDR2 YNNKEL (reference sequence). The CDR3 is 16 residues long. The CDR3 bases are TGTGCCAGCAGCCAAGGTGCACAGGGGACGAGCACTGAAGCTTTCTTT. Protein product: CASSQGAQGTSTEAFF.

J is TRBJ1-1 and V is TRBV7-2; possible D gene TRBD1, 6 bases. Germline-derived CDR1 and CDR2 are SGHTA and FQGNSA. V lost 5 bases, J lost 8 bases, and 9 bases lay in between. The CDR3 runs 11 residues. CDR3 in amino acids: CASSLGQEAFF. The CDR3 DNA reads TGTGCCAGCAGCCTCGGACAGGAAGCTTTCTTT.

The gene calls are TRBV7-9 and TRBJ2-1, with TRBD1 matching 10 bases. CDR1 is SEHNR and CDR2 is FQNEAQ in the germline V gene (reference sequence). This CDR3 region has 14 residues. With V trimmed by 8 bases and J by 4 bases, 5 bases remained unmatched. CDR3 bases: TGTGCCAGCTATGGGACAGGGGTTTACAATGAGCAGTTCTTC. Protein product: CASYGTGVYNEQFF.

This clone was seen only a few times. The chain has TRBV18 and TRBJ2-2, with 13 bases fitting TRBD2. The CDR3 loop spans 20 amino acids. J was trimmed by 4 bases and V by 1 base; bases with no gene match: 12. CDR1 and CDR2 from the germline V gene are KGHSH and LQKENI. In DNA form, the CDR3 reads TGTGCCAGCTCACCACGAGTAGGACTAGCGGGGGCCACGGGCACCGGGGAGCTGTTTTTT. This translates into CASSPRVGLAGATGTGELFF. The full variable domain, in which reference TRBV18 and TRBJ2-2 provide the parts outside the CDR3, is NAGVMQNPRHLVRRRGQEARLRCSPMKGHSHVYWYRQLPEEGLKFMVYLQKENIIDESGMPKERFSAEFPKEGPSILRIQQVVRGDSAAYFCASSPRVGLAGATGTGELFFGEGSRLTVL.

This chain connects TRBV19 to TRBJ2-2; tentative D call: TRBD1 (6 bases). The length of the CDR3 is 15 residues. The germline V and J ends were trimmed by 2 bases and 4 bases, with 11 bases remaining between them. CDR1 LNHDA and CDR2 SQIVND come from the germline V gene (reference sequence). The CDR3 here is CASSIRTGTTGELFF. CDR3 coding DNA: TGTGCCAGTAGTATACGAACAGGGACCACCGGGGAGCTGTTTTTT.

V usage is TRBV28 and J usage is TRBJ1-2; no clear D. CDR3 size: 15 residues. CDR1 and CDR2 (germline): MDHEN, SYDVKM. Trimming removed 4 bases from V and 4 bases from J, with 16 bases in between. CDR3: CASSSPRAASYGYTF. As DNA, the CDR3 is TGTGCCAGCAGTTCCCCTCGAGCAGCTAGCTATGGCTACACCTTC.

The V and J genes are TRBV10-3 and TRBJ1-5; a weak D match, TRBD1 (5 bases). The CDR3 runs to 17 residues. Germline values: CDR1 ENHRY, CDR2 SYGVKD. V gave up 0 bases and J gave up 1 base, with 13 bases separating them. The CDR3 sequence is CAISESAGKGSNQPQHF. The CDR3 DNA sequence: TGTGCCATCAGTGAGTCCGCAGGGAAAGGGAGCAATCAGCCCCAGCATTTT.

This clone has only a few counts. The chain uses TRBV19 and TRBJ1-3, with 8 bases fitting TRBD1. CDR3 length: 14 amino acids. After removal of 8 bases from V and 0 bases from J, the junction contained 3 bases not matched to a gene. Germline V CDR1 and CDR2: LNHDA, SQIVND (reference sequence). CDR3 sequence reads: CASYRGSSGNTIYF. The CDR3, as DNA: TGTGCCAGTTACAGGGGGTCCTCTGGAAACACCATATATTTT.

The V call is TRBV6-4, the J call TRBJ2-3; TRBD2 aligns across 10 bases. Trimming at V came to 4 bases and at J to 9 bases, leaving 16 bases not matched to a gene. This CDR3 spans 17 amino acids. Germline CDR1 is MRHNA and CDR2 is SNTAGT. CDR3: CASSAPPLQRGGPTQYF. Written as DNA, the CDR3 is TGTGCCAGCAGTGCTCCCCCCCTTCAGCGGGGGGGCCCGACGCAGTATTTT.

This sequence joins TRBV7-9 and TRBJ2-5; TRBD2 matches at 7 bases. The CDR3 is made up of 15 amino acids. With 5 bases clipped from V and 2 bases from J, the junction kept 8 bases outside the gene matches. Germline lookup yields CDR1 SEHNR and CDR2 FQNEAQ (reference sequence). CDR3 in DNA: TGTGCCAGCAGCGAGAATAGCGGGTCACAAGAGACCCAGTACTTC. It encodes CASSENSGSQETQYF.

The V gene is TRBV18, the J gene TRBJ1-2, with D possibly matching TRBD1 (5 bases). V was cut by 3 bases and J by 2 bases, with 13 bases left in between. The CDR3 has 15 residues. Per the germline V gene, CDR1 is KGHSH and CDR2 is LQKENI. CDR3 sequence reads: CASSPGPGLNYGYTF. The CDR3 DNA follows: TGTGCCAGCTCACCGGGGCCGGGTTTAAACTATGGCTACACCTTC.

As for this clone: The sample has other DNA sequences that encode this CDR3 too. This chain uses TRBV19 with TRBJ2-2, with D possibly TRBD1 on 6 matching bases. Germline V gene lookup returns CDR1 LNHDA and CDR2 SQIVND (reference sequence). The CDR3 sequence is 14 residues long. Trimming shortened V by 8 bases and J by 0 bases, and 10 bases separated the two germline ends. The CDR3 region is CASSRGSNTGELFF. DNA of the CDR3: TGTGCCAGTTCTAGGGGGTCGAACACCGGGGAGCTGTTTTTT.